This T cell receptor (beta chain) was documented in a study of T cell changes during pregnancy in multiple sclerosis. V trimming: 6 bases; J trimming: 1 base; junction bases outside the gene matches: 9. Per germline, CDR1 KGHSH and CDR2 LQKENI. The CDR3 loop spans 17 amino acids. Libraries were prepared by immunoSEQ multiplex PCR; TCRdb keeps only in-frame clonotypes and omits some of them. The repertoire holds under 70,000 clones, with 80% to 95% as singletons. The chain recombines TRBV18 with TRBJ2-5, with 12 bases that match TRBD2. Sequences were derived from peripheral blood, sampled in the third trimester of pregnancy. The TCR was taken from a female donor in good health, enrolled as a control in a pregnancy study. The CDR3 here is CASSPARLAGVQETQYF. The CDR3 DNA is TGTGCCAGCTCCCCGGCGAGACTAGCGGGGGTCCAAGAGACCCAGTACTTC.